One TCR beta chain is described in this entry. Its antigen is currently unknown. The data stem from a study of cytomegalovirus exposure and HLA in healthy donors. The study, taken as a whole, reports: Cytomegalovirus status, reportedly, was diagnosed with high specificity and sensitivity by the classifier. As confirmed in vitro, a few CMV-associated chains were specific for CMV antigens.

Generated by immunoSEQ multiplex PCR, the TCRdb table keeps only in-frame clones and is missing some. The sample gives approximately 280,000 clones, about 86% of which show up once; approximately 1% is in the top ten. The study drew the donors from its roughly 120-subject validation cohort, separate from the roughly 700-subject first cohort. Per the germline V gene, CDR1 is SGDLS and CDR2 is YYNGEE. This CDR3 has 13 amino acids. V lost 0 bases and J lost 1, with 4 bases in between. The chain carries TRBV9 and TRBJ1-1; D is unresolved. The origin of this receptor is a young woman in good health and CMV-seronegative. The sample consisted of PBMCs. The CDR3 region is CASSVEQNTEAFF. CDR3 DNA: TGTGCCAGCAGCGTAGAACAGAACACTGAAGCTTTCTTT. Full variable domain (missing parts from reference TRBV9 and TRBJ1-1): DSGVTQTPKHLITATGQRVTLRCSPRSGDLSVYWYQQSLDQGLQFLIQYYNGEERAKGNILERFSAQQFPDLHSELNLSSLELGDSALYFCASSVEQNTEAFFGQGTRLTVV.